A selection of T cell receptor beta chains follows, all from one sample in a study of blood T cells in healthy people across ages. TCRdb used MiXCR to reprocess the 5' RACE reads, holding one entry per CDR3 protein. This repertoire shows 1.5 million to 2 million distinct CDR3 sequences, 28% found once; its top ten account for approximately 7.7%. Sequenced input: blood. Receptor source: a woman aged 30 to 39 in good health. The CDR3 runs from the conserved cysteine through the conserved F or W. D genes are given only for firm matches. Clone size, where shown, is once, few, many, or a class for clones that have expanded.

j_call v_call clone_size d_call cdr3_aa cdr3_nt
TRBJ2-3 TRBV6-2/TRBV6-3 NA TRBD2 CASSYSSGGAGTQYF TGTGCCAGCAGTTACTCTTCGGGAGGGGCGGGTACGCAGTATTTT
TRBJ1-2 TRBV27 NA TRBD1 CASSTRQGESGYTF TGTGCCAGCAGTACTAGACAGGGGGAAAGTGGCTACACCTTC
TRBJ2-5 TRBV18 few TRBD2 CASSPRLAGEPRKETQYF TGTGCCAGCTCACCACGCCTAGCGGGGGAACCTCGAAAAGAGACCCAGTACTTC
TRBJ2-7 TRBV28 NA NA CASSLGLVYGQYF TGTGCCAGCAGTTTAGGTCTAGTCTACGGGCAGTACTTC
TRBJ2-1 TRBV5-4 few NA CASRYGTGSYNEQFF TGTGCCAGCAGGTATGGGACGGGCTCCTACAATGAGCAGTTCTTC
TRBJ2-5 TRBV20-1 few NA CSVPDAPRETQYF TGCAGTGTTCCGGACGCCCCGCGGGAGACCCAGTACTTC
TRBJ1-2 TRBV7-2 many NA CASSFGQGNYGYTF TGTGCCAGCAGCTTTGGGCAGGGGAACTATGGCTACACCTTC
TRBJ2-7 TRBV4-1 few NA CASSQASVGIYEQYF TGCGCCAGCAGCCAAGCATCCGTTGGAATCTACGAGCAGTACTTC
TRBJ2-7 TRBV14 NA TRBD2 CASSQRAGGPVVVGSSYEQYF TGTGCCAGCAGCCAACGGGCGGGAGGGCCAGTCGTGGTTGGTAGCTCCTACGAGCAGTACTTC
TRBJ1-1 TRBV20-1 NA TRBD1 CNARGQGMNTEAFF TGCAATGCTCGAGGACAGGGAATGAACACTGAAGCTTTCTTT
TRBJ2-3 TRBV30 NA NA CAWSLLAGDTQYF TGTGCCTGGAGTTTATTAGCTGGAGATACGCAGTATTTT
TRBJ1-6 TRBV27 NA NA CASTPGGSHNSPLHF TGTGCCAGCACGCCTGGAGGCAGCCATAATTCACCCCTCCACTTT
TRBJ1-5 TRBV29-1 many TRBD1 CSVGQARDQPQHF TGCAGCGTCGGACAGGCCCGGGATCAGCCCCAGCATTTT
TRBJ1-2 TRBV29-1 many NA CSVERNYGYTF TGCAGCGTTGAAAGGAACTATGGCTACACCTTC
TRBJ2-7 TRBV5-1 NA NA CASAEDSYEQYF TGCGCCAGCGCGGAGGACTCCTACGAGCAGTACTTC
TRBJ2-2 TRBV28 NA NA CASSYGRRAGELFF TGTGCCAGCAGCTACGGCCGGAGAGCCGGGGAGCTGTTTTTT
TRBJ2-6 TRBV6-1 few NA CASATGTGANVLTF TGTGCCAGCGCCACGGGAACTGGGGCCAACGTCCTGACTTTC
TRBJ2-3 TRBV28 few NA CASSNYQGASTDTQYF TGTGCCAGCAGTAACTACCAGGGTGCTAGCACAGATACGCAGTATTTT
TRBJ2-2 TRBV5-1 once NA CASSLEVAGNTGELFF TGCGCCAGCAGCTTGGAAGTCGCAGGGAACACCGGGGAGCTGTTTTTT
TRBJ1-1 TRBV5-1 NA NA CASSWYRVDTEAFF TGCGCCAGCAGCTGGTACAGGGTGGACACTGAAGCTTTCTTT